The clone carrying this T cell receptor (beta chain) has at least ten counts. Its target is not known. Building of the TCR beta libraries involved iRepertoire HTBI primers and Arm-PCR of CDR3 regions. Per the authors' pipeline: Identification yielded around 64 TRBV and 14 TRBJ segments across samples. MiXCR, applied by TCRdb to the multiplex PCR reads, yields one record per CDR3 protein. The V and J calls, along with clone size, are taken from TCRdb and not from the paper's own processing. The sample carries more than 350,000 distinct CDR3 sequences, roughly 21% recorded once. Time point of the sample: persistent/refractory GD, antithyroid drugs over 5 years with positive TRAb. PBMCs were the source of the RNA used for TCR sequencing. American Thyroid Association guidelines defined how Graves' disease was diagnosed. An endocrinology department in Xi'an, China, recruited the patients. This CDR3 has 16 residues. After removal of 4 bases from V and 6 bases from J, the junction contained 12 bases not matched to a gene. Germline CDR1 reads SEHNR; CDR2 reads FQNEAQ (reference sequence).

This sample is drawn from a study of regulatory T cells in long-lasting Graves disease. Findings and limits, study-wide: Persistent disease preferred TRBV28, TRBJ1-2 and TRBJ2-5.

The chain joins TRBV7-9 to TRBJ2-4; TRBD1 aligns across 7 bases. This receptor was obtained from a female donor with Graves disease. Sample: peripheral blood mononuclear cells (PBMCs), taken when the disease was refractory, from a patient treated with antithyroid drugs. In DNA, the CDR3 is TGTGCCAGCAGCTCCATTCTGTCGGCAGGGGGAAACATTCAGTACTTC. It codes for CASSSILSAGGNIQYF.